The 20 T cell receptor beta chains in this list originate from one sample, sequenced in a study of shared clonotypes between healthy human individuals. Only in-frame clones appear in the TCRdb table, and some are missing; sequencing was by immunoSEQ multiplex PCR. The table includes some 1,400,000 clones, roughly 96% detected once. Specimen: naive CD4+ T cells sorted from blood. Described subset: CD45RA+ positively selected. The receptors stem from a man aged 30 to 39 in good health.

A note on this clone: At one boundary the junction diverges from the germline segment, which might be a read error. The chain recombines TRBV7-7 with TRBJ2-6, with D possibly being TRBD1 (6 bases). The CDR3 has 17 residues. Germline V gene lookup returns CDR1 SSHAT and CDR2 FNYEAQ (reference sequence). The CDR3: CASSPGTGSSGANVLTF. As DNA, the CDR3 is TGTGCTAGCAGCCCGGGCACAGGGAGCTCTGGGGCCAACGTCCTGACTTTC.

The chain recombines TRBV4-3 with TRBJ2-1, with 8 bases matching TRBD2. Germline CDR1 and CDR2: LGHNA and YSLEER. This CDR3 has 14 amino acids. V gave up 0 bases and J gave up 10 bases; unmatched junction bases: 5. The CDR3 region is CASSQDPREGEQFF. CDR3 bases: TGCGCCAGCAGCCAAGATCCACGGGAGGGGGAGCAGTTCTTC.

V gene TRBV5-4 combines with J gene TRBJ2-7; D assignment may be TRBD1 or TRBD2 (5 bases each). Between the trimmed V and J ends, which lost 4 bases and 2 bases, there was a span of 13 bases. The CDR3 is 14 amino acids. CDR1 is SGHNT and CDR2 is YYREEE in the germline V gene (reference sequence). CDR3 in DNA: TGTGCCAGCAGCCCCCGGGGCCGCGCCTACGAGCAGTACTTC. This codes for CASSPRGRAYEQYF.

The chain couples TRBV5-6 to TRBJ2-6; D tentatively fits TRBD1 or TRBD2 (5 bases each). V was trimmed by 3 bases and J by 0 bases, leaving 19 bases between them. Germline loops: CDR1 SGHDT, CDR2 YYEEEE. This CDR3 contains 19 residues. The DNA for the CDR3 is TGTGCCAGCAGCTGGGACCGGGCCCATCCCATCTCTGGGGCCAACGTCCTGACTTTC. It encodes CASSWDRAHPISGANVLTF. The whole variable domain, remainder taken from reference TRBV5-6 and TRBJ2-6, is DAGVTQSPTHLIKTRGQQVTLRCSPKSGHDTVSWYQQALGQGPQFIFQYYEEEERQRGNFPDRFSGHQFPNYSSELNVNALLLGDSALYLCASSWDRAHPISGANVLTFGAGSRLTVL.

This chain uses TRBV20-1 with TRBJ2-2; no reliable D call. The CDR3 has 10 residues. Looked up from germline, CDR1 is DFQATT and CDR2 is SNEGSKA (reference sequence). The V gene lost 7 bases and the J gene lost 7 bases, with 7 bases spanning the gap. Written as DNA, the CDR3 is TGCAGTGAAGCTATCGGGGAGCTGTTTTTT. This codes for CSEAIGELFF.

V is TRBV2 and J is TRBJ2-3; D uncertain. The CDR3 covers 15 residues. Trimming left V 4 bases short and J 6 bases short, with 17 bases between. Germline assignment: CDR1 SNHLY and CDR2 FYNNEI. As DNA, the CDR3 is TGTGCCAGCAGTGCCGGCTGGCGCTCCCCGGATACGCAGTATTTT. It translates to CASSAGWRSPDTQYF.

The J gene is TRBJ2-7, the V gene TRBV7-2, with D possibly being TRBD1 (6 bases). Germline V lookup: CDR1 SGHTA, CDR2 FQGNSA. This CDR3 has 15 residues. The V gene lost 4 bases and the J gene lost 2 bases, with 15 bases spanning the gap. The CDR3 DNA reads as TGTGCCAGCAGCTACGACCGGGACAAGCCCTACGAGCAGTACTTC. It translates to CASSYDRDKPYEQYF. Supplemented by reference TRBV7-2 and TRBJ2-7, the full variable domain reads GAGVSQSPSNKVTEKGKDVELRCDPISGHTALYWYRQSLGQGLEFLIYFQGNSAPDKSGLPSDRFSAERTGGSVSTLTIQRTQQEDSAVYLCASSYDRDKPYEQYFGPGTRLTVT.

The chain joins TRBV5-1 to TRBJ1-4, with no clear D. The germline V and J ends were trimmed by 7 bases and 4 bases, with 14 bases remaining between them. The length of the CDR3 is 14 residues. The germline V gene encodes CDR1 SGHRS and CDR2 YFSETQ. CDR3 amino acids: CASATQSNNEKLFF. For the CDR3, the DNA is TGCGCCAGCGCGACCCAGTCTAATAATGAAAAACTGTTTTTT.

The chain recombines TRBV5-4 with TRBJ2-7; 9 bases fit TRBD1. This CDR3 has 14 residues. The germline CDR1 and CDR2 sequences are SGHNT and YYREEE (reference sequence). J was trimmed by 9 bases and V by 4 bases; bases with no gene match: 11. CDR3 in amino acids: CASSISGTGWAQYF. DNA for the CDR3: TGTGCCAGCAGCATCTCCGGGACAGGGTGGGCGCAGTACTTC.

The V call is TRBV2, the J call TRBJ2-1, with no clear D. This CDR3 region has 15 residues. The V end lost 0 bases, the J end lost 13 bases, and 19 bases lay between the germline ends. Germline CDR1 is SNHLY and CDR2 is FYNNEI. Here the CDR3 DNA reads TGTGCCAGCAGTGAAGCGCTTCATCGGGCCGGTTCCCAGTTCTTC. Translated, it gives CASSEALHRAGSQFF. Full variable domain (outside the CDR3, taken from reference TRBV2 and TRBJ2-1): EPEVTQTPSHQVTQMGQEVILRCVPISNHLYFYWYRQILGQKVEFLVSFYNNEISEKSEIFDDQFSVERPDGSNFTLKIRSTKLEDSAMYFCASSEALHRAGSQFFGPGTRLTVL.

The genes are TRBV11-2 and TRBJ2-2; the D gene is possibly TRBD2 (5 bases). Between the trimmed V and J ends, which lost 5 bases and 4 bases, there was a span of 11 bases. CDR3 length: 14 amino acids. CDR1 and CDR2 (germline): SGHAT, FQNNGV. The DNA for the CDR3 is TGTGCCAGCAGCCGGAGGTCGGGCACCGGGGAGCTGTTTTTT. Residues: CASSRRSGTGELFF.

This clone was recorded once. The rearrangement uses TRBV27 and TRBJ2-1, with D maybe TRBD2 (6 bases). V shed 8 bases and J shed 14 bases, with 31 bases lying between them. The CDR3 spans 16 residues. Germline CDR1 is MNHEY and CDR2 is SMNVEV (reference sequence). The CDR3 protein is CASLPSLVSETTGEFF. In nucleotides, the CDR3 is TGTGCCAGCCTCCCCAGTCTTGTCAGCGAAACGACGGGGGAGTTCTTC.

The chain links TRBV9 to TRBJ1-5, with D perhaps matching TRBD1 (5 bases). Trimming shortened V by 0 bases and J by 7 bases, and 14 bases separated the two germline ends. Germline V CDR1 and CDR2: SGDLS, YYNGEE. The CDR3 totals 15 residues. Here the CDR3 DNA reads TGTGCCAGCAGCGTAGGAGTGGGGCGCGGGCAGCCCCAGCATTTT. It specifies CASSVGVGRGQPQHF. Full variable domain (rest looked up from reference TRBV9 and TRBJ1-5): DSGVTQTPKHLITATGQRVTLRCSPRSGDLSVYWYQQSLDQGLQFLIQYYNGEERAKGNILERFSAQQFPDLHSELNLSSLELGDSALYFCASSVGVGRGQPQHFGDGTRLSIL.

As to this clone: An end of the junction does not agree with germline; a read error may underlie this. The CDR3 spells CVSSRREGREQFF. The CDR3 DNA follows: TGTGTCAGCTCGAGGCGGGAGGGCAGGGAGCAGTTCTTC. The rearrangement joins TRBV9 to TRBJ2-1, with 9 bases that match TRBD2. Looked up from germline, CDR1 is SGDLS and CDR2 is YYNGEE. The CDR3 sequence is 13 residues long.

The chain combines TRBV10-3 with TRBJ2-1; 12 bases line up with TRBD2. This CDR3 has 15 residues. Losses at the gene ends were 5 bases for V and 8 bases for J; bases not matched to a gene: 7. CDR1 and CDR2 (germline): ENHRY, SYGVKD. The CDR3 here is CAISFLAGGLDEQFF. For the CDR3, the DNA is TGTGCCATCAGTTTCCTAGCGGGAGGGTTGGATGAGCAGTTCTTC.

The J gene is TRBJ2-7, the V gene TRBV19, with D possibly being TRBD1 (5 bases). The length of the CDR3 is 12 residues. V shed 10 bases and J shed 7 bases, with 17 bases lying between them. Germline lookup yields CDR1 LNHDA and CDR2 SQIVND (reference sequence). The CDR3 DNA reads TGTGCCAACTCCGGACAATCGCGGGAGCAGTACTTC. Residues: CANSGQSREQYF.

This rearrangement joins TRBV19 to TRBJ2-1; 9 bases are a match to TRBD2. In germline, CDR1 is LNHDA, CDR2 SQIVND (reference sequence). CDR3 size: 14 residues. The V segment lost 7 bases and the J segment 8 bases; nucleotides outside the gene matches: 9. The DNA for the CDR3 is TGTGCCAGTACGAGGCTAGCGGGATTCGATGAGCAGTTCTTC. It translates to CASTRLAGFDEQFF.

The chain is built from TRBV5-4 and TRBJ2-7; D not resolved. The CDR3 totals 13 residues. Deletions cut 2 bases from V and 6 bases from J, with 12 bases between. From germline, CDR1 is SGHNT and CDR2 YYREEE (reference sequence). DNA for the CDR3: TGTGCCAGCAGCTTAGAGTTCCGTGCCGAGCAGTACTTC. It codes for CASSLEFRAEQYF.

This rearrangement joins TRBV5-8 to TRBJ1-5; TRBD1 is a possible D gene (5 bases). CDR3 length equals 15 residues. Trimming took 3 bases from V and 10 from J, leaving 20 bases between them. Germline V gene lookup returns CDR1 SGHTS and CDR2 YDEGEE. The DNA for the CDR3 is TGTGCCAGCAGCTCTGACCACCGGGACGCACCTCCCCAGCATTTT. This sequence encodes CASSSDHRDAPPQHF. The variable domain in full, completed from reference TRBV5-8 and TRBJ1-5, reads EAGVTQSPTHLIKTRGQQATLRCSPISGHTSVYWYQQALGLGLQFLLWYDEGEERNRGNFPPRFSGRQFPNYSSELNVNALELEDSALYLCASSSDHRDAPPQHFGDGTRLSIL.

The CDR3 DNA is TGCGCCAGCAGCTTGGGGGTGGGTTATAAAGAGCAGTACTTC. Translating it yields CASSLGVGYKEQYF. This chain joins TRBV5-1 and TRBJ2-7; D remains unclear. The germline V and J ends were trimmed by 0 bases and 7 bases, with 14 bases remaining between them. The CDR3 spans 14 residues. The germline V gene has CDR1 SGHRS and CDR2 YFSETQ.